The 29 T cell receptor beta chains given below trace back to one sample, sequenced in a study of T cell repertoires in cytomegalovirus infection. TCRdb reprocessed the reads with MiXCR, giving one entry per CDR3 protein. The table includes hundreds of thousands of distinct CDR3 sequences, roughly 31% detected once. These receptors have no identified antigens. Specimen: cultured CD8+ T cells from PBMCs, collected from culture after CMV antigen stimulation. Every receptor here comes from a human donor in good health (CMV status not recorded). Some clones in this sample may be carry-over from other donors' samples.

CDR3 in amino acids: CASSYSGAGEKYV. The DNA of the CDR3 is TGTGCCAGCAGTTACTCAGGAGCAGGGGAGAAGTACGTC. The chain links TRBV6-5 to TRBJ2-7; maybe TRBD1 (6 bases). CDR3 length: 13 residues. Trimming left V 0 bases short and J 11 bases short, with 14 bases between. The germline CDR1 and CDR2 sequences are MNHEY and SVGAGI.

The sample holds many counts of this clonotype. The chain uses TRBV7-2 and TRBJ1-1; no clear D gene. This CDR3 is built from 14 residues. Germline V gene lookup returns CDR1 SGHTA and CDR2 FQGNSA. The V gene lost 1 base and the J gene lost 0 bases, with 6 bases spanning the gap. CDR3 in DNA: TGTGCCAGCAGCTTAGTCCACCTGAACACTGAAGCTTTCTTT. Amino acids: CASSLVHLNTEAFF.

The V call is TRBV6-5, the J call TRBJ2-5; 10 bases line up with TRBD2. The CDR3 has 15 residues. The germline gives CDR1 MNHEY, CDR2 SVGAGI. V shed 5 bases, J shed 0 bases, and the junction held 3 bases outside the gene matches. This CDR3 reads CASSPGLAYQETQYF. The CDR3 DNA sequence: TGTGCCAGCAGTCCGGGACTAGCGTACCAAGAGACCCAGTACTTC.

The V call is TRBV10-3, the J call TRBJ1-2; D is undetermined. V lost 3 bases and J lost 8, with 19 bases in between. This CDR3 contains 15 residues. Germline CDR1 is ENHRY and CDR2 is SYGVKD. CDR3 sequence reads: CAISDPDWGLNGYTF. In nucleotides, the CDR3 is TGTGCCATCAGTGATCCCGACTGGGGTTTGAACGGCTACACCTTC.

This clonotype was observed at least ten times. The chain uses TRBV27 and TRBJ1-1, with D perhaps matching TRBD1 (5 bases). Germline lookup yields CDR1 MNHEY and CDR2 SMNVEV (reference sequence). The V end was cut by 0 bases, the J end by 6 bases, with 11 bases between. CDR3 size: 14 residues. The CDR3 loop is CASSLSPWGAEAFF. The CDR3 region has the DNA TGTGCCAGCAGTTTATCGCCCTGGGGCGCTGAAGCTTTCTTT.

Regarding this clonotype: This may stem from a read error, because a much larger clone lies one nucleotide away. V usage is TRBV7-6 and J usage is TRBJ2-2, with a tentative D call TRBD1 (5 bases). In germline, CDR1 is SGHVS, CDR2 FNYEAQ. This CDR3 spans 13 amino acids. CDR3 residues: CGSRLPGSGELFF. CDR3 DNA: TGTGGCAGCAGGTTGCCAGGGTCCGGGGAGCTGTTTTTT.

The table lists this clonotype with a few counts. The chain has TRBV6-2 or TRBV6-3 and TRBJ2-1, with unresolved D. Trimming cost V 4 bases and J 6 bases, with 7 bases left between them. CDR1 and CDR2 from the germline V gene are MNHEY and SVGEGT. The CDR3 consists of 12 residues. In DNA form, the CDR3 reads TGTGCCAGCAGTTTAATGATCAATGAGCAGTTCTTC. This gives the protein CASSLMINEQFF.

The chain links TRBV11-2 to TRBJ2-1, with D unresolved. The V gene lost 2 bases and the J gene lost 6 bases, with 8 bases spanning the gap. The CDR3 spans 13 residues. The germline gives CDR1 SGHAT, CDR2 FQNNGV. The CDR3 DNA is TGTGCCAGCAGCTTACGATTAGGCAATGAGCAGTTCTTC. Residues: CASSLRLGNEQFF.

DNA of the CDR3: TGTGCCAGCGCTAGGGAGCGGGGCTACAATGAGCAGTTCTTC. Translation: CASARERGYNEQFF. The V and J genes are TRBV27 and TRBJ2-1; 7 bases are shared with TRBD2. This CDR3 is built from 14 residues. Germline CDR1 is MNHEY and CDR2 is SMNVEV (reference sequence). V gave up 8 bases and J gave up 3 bases; unmatched junction bases: 7.

J is TRBJ2-7 and V is TRBV7-6, with D possibly TRBD2 on 7 matching bases. Trimming removed 4 bases from V and 5 bases from J, with 12 bases in between. This CDR3 comprises 13 residues. CDR1 SGHVS and CDR2 FNYEAQ come from the germline V gene. CDR3 bases: TGTGCCAGCAGCTCGAGGGGGGGTCACGAGCAGTACGTC. Translated, it gives CASSSRGGHEQYV.

The V and J genes are TRBV7-7 and TRBJ2-2; maybe TRBD2 (5 bases). CDR1 is SSHAT, CDR2 FNYEAQ, per germline (reference sequence). CDR3 length equals 14 residues. CDR3 DNA: TGTGCTTTAGGAAGCGGCCCAAACACCGGGGAGCTGTTTTTT. Protein sequence: CALGSGPNTGELFF. The full variable domain, with the rest looked up from reference TRBV7-7 and TRBJ2-2, is GAGVSQSPRYKVTKRGQDVTLRCDPISSHATLYWYQQALGQGPEFLTYFNYEAQPDKSGLPSDRFSAERPEGSISTLTIQRTEQRDSAMYRCALGSGPNTGELFFGEGSRLTVL.

The gene calls are TRBV12-3 or TRBV12-4 and TRBJ1-4; TRBD1 might be the D (5 bases). Trimming shortened V by 1 base and J by 8 bases, and 20 bases separated the two germline ends. This CDR3 region has 17 residues. CDR3: CASSLGPDGGPGEKLFF. The CDR3 nucleotides read TGTGCCAGCAGTTTAGGTCCGGATGGGGGACCCGGCGAAAAACTGTTTTTT.

The chain employs TRBV7-6 and TRBJ2-1; D assignment may be TRBD1 or TRBD2 (5 bases each). V was trimmed by 0 bases and J by 4 bases, leaving 13 bases between them. This CDR3 has 16 amino acids. Germline V gene data show CDR1 as SGHVS and CDR2 as FNYEAQ. This CDR3 reads CASSLAWGGGYNEQFF. CDR3 sequence (DNA): TGTGCCAGCAGCTTAGCGTGGGGTGGGGGATACAATGAGCAGTTCTTC.

In this sample, this clonotype turned up many times. This chain joins TRBV7-3 and TRBJ1-5; the D is unclear. The V gene lost 3 bases and the J gene lost 3 bases, with 6 bases spanning the gap. The CDR3 contains 13 residues. Germline V gene sequence: CDR1 SGHTA, CDR2 FQGTGA. The CDR3 here is CASSLWVNQPQHF. CDR3 coding DNA: TGTGCCAGCAGCTTGTGGGTCAATCAGCCCCAGCATTTT.

Ten or more counts support this clonotype. The chain has TRBV7-9 and TRBJ1-5; tentatively, D is TRBD1 (5 bases). Germline assignment: CDR1 SEHNR and CDR2 FQNEAQ (reference sequence). CDR3 length: 14 amino acids. Trimming took 6 bases from V and 6 from J, leaving 15 bases between them. The chain's CDR3 is CASSLGQGSQPQHF. CDR3 in DNA: TGTGCCAGCAGTTTGGGGCAGGGTAGTCAGCCCCAGCATTTT.

This clonotype was observed at least ten times. The chain joins TRBV7-9 to TRBJ2-7; no definite D call. V was pared by 0 bases and J by 6 bases, with 6 bases between. Germline V gene data show CDR1 as SEHNR and CDR2 as FQNEAQ (reference sequence). The CDR3 covers 12 residues. CDR3 DNA sequence: TGTGCCAGCAGCTTAGCTATGGGCGAGCAGTACGTC. This sequence encodes CASSLAMGEQYV.

The gene calls are TRBV10-3 and TRBJ2-5, with 10 bases identical to TRBD2. Per the germline V gene, CDR1 is ENHRY and CDR2 is SYGVKD. The CDR3 loop spans 17 amino acids. V lost 0 bases to trimming and J lost 5 bases; unmatched junction nucleotides: 9. CDR3 region: CAISESYLLAGLETQYF. The CDR3, as DNA: TGTGCCATCAGTGAGTCGTACTTACTAGCGGGGCTGGAGACCCAGTACTTC.

The chain is built from TRBV12-3 or TRBV12-4 and TRBJ1-4; 8 nucleotides line up with TRBD1. V trimming: 6 bases; J trimming: 8 bases; junction bases outside the gene matches: 11. The CDR3 loop spans 15 amino acids. The CDR3 spells CASSQAGGEGEKLFF. The CDR3 bases are TGTGCCAGCAGCCAAGCAGGGGGCGAAGGCGAAAAACTGTTTTTT.

This clonotype was recorded a few times. J is TRBJ2-7 and V is TRBV4-2; tentative D call: TRBD2 (5 bases). The CDR3 covers 16 residues. V was pared by 0 bases and J by 3 bases, with 15 bases between. Germline CDR1 LGHNA, CDR2 YNFKEQ. The CDR3 spells CASSQEIGPGFYEQYV. The CDR3 coding sequence is TGTGCCAGCAGCCAAGAAATTGGGCCGGGGTTCTACGAGCAGTACGTC.

The chain recombines TRBV7-4 with TRBJ1-6; D gene uncertain. V was shortened by 1 base and J by 7 bases, with 11 bases between the two germline ends. This CDR3 comprises 15 residues. The germline gives CDR1 SGHVT, CDR2 SQSDAQ. The CDR3, as DNA: TGTGCCAGCAGCTTAGTTCCTGTTGAGAATTCACCCCTCCACTTT. This encodes CASSLVPVENSPLHF.

This clonotype was recorded at least ten times. V is TRBV4-1 and J is TRBJ1-5; D is possibly TRBD1 (6 bases). CDR1 MGHRA and CDR2 YSYEKL come from the germline V gene. The CDR3 runs 17 residues. The V and J ends lost 0 bases and 0 bases respectively, with 12 bases between them. The CDR3 nucleotides are TGCGCCAGCAGCCAAGATGGGGGCAGAAATAGCAATCAGCCCCAGCATTTT. Amino acids: CASSQDGGRNSNQPQHF.

The V call is TRBV27, the J call TRBJ1-1; TRBD1 might be the D (5 bases). The V gene lost 6 bases and the J gene lost 1 base, with 27 bases spanning the gap. Germline CDR1 MNHEY, CDR2 SMNVEV (reference sequence). The CDR3 has 19 amino acids. CDR3 residues: CASRPGLEILGGANTEAFF. DNA for the CDR3: TGTGCCAGCAGGCCCGGTTTGGAAATACTGGGTGGGGCGAACACTGAAGCTTTCTTT.

The rearrangement joins TRBV12-3 or TRBV12-4 to TRBJ1-2; the match to TRBD1 covers 8 bases. After removal of 5 bases from V and 4 bases from J, the junction contained 18 bases not matched to a gene. This CDR3 has 18 amino acids. The CDR3 DNA is TGTGCCAGCAGTCGGCAGACAGGGGCCTCTGGTATGCGCTATGGCTACACCTTC. It translates to CASSRQTGASGMRYGYTF.

The rearrangement links TRBV11-3 to TRBJ2-2, with 7 bases matching TRBD2. The CDR3 is made up of 17 amino acids. The V gene end was trimmed by 6 bases and the J gene end by 13 bases; junction bases not matched to a gene: 23. Germline CDR1 SGHNT, CDR2 YENEEA. CDR3 residues: CASSPYGGGPHRGGLFF. DNA of the CDR3: TGTGCCAGCAGTCCCTATGGCGGGGGACCACACCGGGGAGGGCTGTTTTTT.

The V gene is TRBV12-3 or TRBV12-4, the J gene TRBJ2-1; D ambiguous. This CDR3 contains 16 residues. V was trimmed by 3 bases and J by 8 bases, leaving 20 bases between them. The CDR3 loop reads CASSFKGFRRIDEQFF. DNA for the CDR3: TGTGCCAGCAGTTTCAAGGGATTCCGACGTATCGATGAGCAGTTCTTC.

The chain's CDR3 is CASSSLHIPGKTQYF. CDR3 DNA sequence: TGTGCCAGTAGTTCCTTACACATTCCGGGGAAGACCCAGTACTTC. This sequence joins TRBV19 and TRBJ2-5; weak D call: TRBD2 (5 bases). V was trimmed by 5 bases and J by 6 bases, leaving 19 bases between them. Looked up from germline, CDR1 is LNHDA and CDR2 is SQIVND (reference sequence). The CDR3 runs 15 residues.

This sequence joins TRBV5-4 and TRBJ1-2; 8 bases fit TRBD1. Per the germline V gene, CDR1 is SGHNT and CDR2 is YYREEE (reference sequence). The CDR3 extends over 14 amino acids. The V segment lost 0 bases and the J segment 6 bases; nucleotides outside the gene matches: 4. This CDR3 reads CASSLEDRDHGYTF. The CDR3 DNA sequence: TGTGCCAGCAGCTTGGAGGACAGGGACCATGGCTACACCTTC.

On this clonotype: One end of the junction does not line up with germline, which may come from a read error. The J gene is TRBJ1-2, the V gene TRBV6-8, with D perhaps TRBD1 (5 bases). The CDR3 consists of 15 residues. The germline gives CDR1 MNHGY, CDR2 SAAAGT. CDR3 in amino acids: CVSSYSSAGQNGYTF. The CDR3 nucleotides read TGTGTCAGCAGCTACAGTTCGGCAGGGCAGAATGGCTACACCTTC.

This rearrangement joins TRBV28 to TRBJ1-5; 8 positions match TRBD1. Germline CDR1 MDHEN, CDR2 SYDVKM. V trimming: 4 bases; J trimming: 1 base; junction bases outside the gene matches: 9. The CDR3 has 17 residues. CDR3 region: CASSSPDRENSNQPQHF. The CDR3 nucleotides read TGTGCCAGCAGTTCCCCGGACAGGGAGAACAGCAATCAGCCCCAGCATTTT.